This TCR beta chain was observed in a study of T cells in Graves' hyperthyroidism and ophthalmopathy. General study findings and limits: Ophthalmopathy and stable hyperthyroidism were told apart by a 13 V-J model. Blood also carried most thyroid clonotypes expanded above 0.001.

This clonotype came up many times. Its antigen is undetermined. RNA transcripts were the template for amplifying TCR beta CDR3 regions. An initial round of RT-PCR targeting the TCR CDR3 relied on the HTBI primer set. TCRdb independently ran MiXCR on the multiplex PCR reads; one entry per CDR3 protein. The table has tens of thousands of distinct CDR3 sequences, over 45% seen once. The length of the CDR3 is 14 residues. CDR1 MNHNS and CDR2 SASEGT come from the germline V gene. The germline V and J ends were trimmed by 5 bases and 5 bases, with 10 bases remaining between them. The chain carries TRBV6-1 and TRBJ1-6, with D tentatively TRBD1 (6 bases). The clonotype comes from a woman in her forties or fifties with Graves' hyperthyroidism. Sequenced sample: peripheral blood or thyroid tissue (not recorded which). The CDR3, as DNA: TGTGCCAGCAGTATGGACAGAAATAATTCACCCCTCCACTTT. Encoded protein: CASSMDRNNSPLHF.